These 20 T cell receptor beta chains share one sample of origin, sequenced in a study of molecular identifiers for immune sequencing clone quantification. TCRdb reanalysed the PCR reads using MiXCR and keeps one entry per CDR3 protein. The profile covers more than 60,000 distinct CDR3 sequences, with 15% to 20% appearing a single time and 1.3% to 1.5% taken by the ten largest. Sequencing was done on a sample of naive CD8+ T cells from blood, with Jurkat cell RNA spiked in. Specified subset: FACS-sorted CD8+CD4-CCR7+CD45RA+ naive T cells. These receptors were collected from a human donor in good health. Some libraries in this study had Jurkat cell RNA spiked in.

Ten or more counts support this clonotype. The chain links TRBV4-1 to TRBJ2-7; tentative D call: TRBD1 (5 bases). V was shortened by 3 bases and J by 1 base, with 10 bases between the two germline ends. The CDR3 loop spans 14 amino acids. Germline V CDR1 and CDR2: MGHRA, YSYEKL. The CDR3 spells CASSHPRDSYEQYF. CDR3 bases: TGCGCCAGCAGCCACCCCAGGGATTCCTACGAGCAGTACTTC.

There are many counts of this clonotype. The chain has TRBV2 and TRBJ2-5; TRBD2 matches at 9 bases. Trimming cost V 0 bases and J 1 base; bases outside gene matches: 6. Germline V gives CDR1 SNHLY, CDR2 FYNNEI. The CDR3 runs to 17 residues. Here the CDR3 DNA reads TGTGCCAGCAGTGAAGCCCGAAGCGGGAGGTCCCAAGAGACCCAGTACTTC. Translating it yields CASSEARSGRSQETQYF. Full variable domain (missing parts from reference TRBV2 and TRBJ2-5): EPEVTQTPSHQVTQMGQEVILRCVPISNHLYFYWYRQILGQKVEFLVSFYNNEISEKSEIFDDQFSVERPDGSNFTLKIRSTKLEDSAMYFCASSEARSGRSQETQYFGPGTRLLVL.

To note about this clonotype: Just one base apart from a much larger clone, this may be a read error. This chain connects TRBV20-1 to TRBJ1-6; D is perhaps TRBD1 (5 bases). V lost 3 bases to trimming and J lost 9 bases, with 15 bases between them. Germline V lookup: CDR1 DFQATT, CDR2 SNEGSKA (reference sequence). This CDR3 has 14 residues. The chain's CDR3 is CSARADTDSSPLHF. In DNA, the CDR3 is TGCAGTGCTAGGGCGGACACCGATAGTTCACCCCTCCACTTT.

For this clonotype: Relative to the germline gene, one junction end is altered; a read error may explain this. The chain couples TRBV29-1 to TRBJ2-1; D unresolved. CDR3 length equals 12 residues. Germline assignment: CDR1 SQVTM and CDR2 ANQGSEA. CDR3 sequence: CSVEDVGREQSF. The DNA of the CDR3 is TGCAGCGTTGAAGATGTCGGGCGTGAGCAGTCCTTC.

On this clonotype: A much larger clone lies one base from this, so it may be a read error. The CDR3 sequence: CSVTGQGAQYF. The CDR3 DNA reads as TGCAGCGTTACTGGCCAAGGGGCCCAGTACTTC. The gene calls are TRBV29-1 and TRBJ2-5, with a tentative D call TRBD1 (5 bases). Germline CDR1 SQVTM, CDR2 ANQGSEA. CDR3 size: 11 residues. Trimming removed 5 bases at V and 9 bases at J, with 13 bases between. Complete variable domain (other parts from reference TRBV29-1 and TRBJ2-5): SAVISQKPSRDICQRGTSLTIQCQVDSQVTMMFWYRQQPGQSLTLIATANQGSEATYESGFVIDKFPISRPNLTFSTLTVSNMSPEDSSIYLCSVTGQGAQYFGPGTRLLVL.

Concerning this clonotype itself: A read error may explain this, as a much larger clone is one base away. The chain carries TRBV7-7 and TRBJ2-1; 7 bases match TRBD1. In germline, CDR1 is SSHAT, CDR2 FNYEAQ (reference sequence). The CDR3 is 15 residues long. DNA of the CDR3: TGTGCTAGCAGCCAGGACAGGTCCTCCTACAATGAGCAGTCCTTC. It is translated as CASSQDRSSYNEQSF.

This clonotype appeared many times. The chain links TRBV27 to TRBJ1-5; tentative D call: TRBD1 (5 bases). The CDR3 is made up of 14 amino acids. Looked up from germline, CDR1 is MNHEY and CDR2 is SMNVEV (reference sequence). V gave up 2 bases and J gave up 3 bases, with 8 bases separating them. CDR3 amino acids: CASSLTGPNQPQHF. DNA for the CDR3: TGTGCCAGCAGTTTAACAGGACCCAATCAGCCCCAGCATTTT.

This clonotype appeared a few times. A much larger clone differs from this one at a single base, so this may be a read error. V gene TRBV10-3 combines with J gene TRBJ2-7, with 10 bases matching TRBD2. The germline CDR1 and CDR2 sequences are ENHRY and SYGVKD. This CDR3 is built from 15 residues. CDR3 in amino acids: CTISESTSGMYEQYF. The CDR3 bases are TGTACCATCAGTGAGTCTACTAGCGGGATGTACGAGCAGTACTTC.

To note about this clonotype: Here the CDR3 omits its conserved ending phenylalanine or tryptophan, so a read error is the likely source. The V call is TRBV7-9, the J call TRBJ2-7, with TRBD1 identical over 8 bases. Trimming removed 5 bases from V and 5 bases from J; junction bases left unmatched: 11. CDR1 SEHNR and CDR2 FQNEAQ come from the germline V gene (reference sequence). The CDR3 runs 15 residues. DNA of the CDR3: TGTGCCAGCAGCACACCCTCAGGGGGCTTCCACGAGCAGTACTAC. Amino acid sequence: CASSTPSGGFHEQYY.

This clonotype was found many times. The genes are TRBV19 and TRBJ2-3, with D perhaps TRBD1 (6 bases). Germline loops: CDR1 LNHDA, CDR2 SQIVND (reference sequence). CDR3 size: 18 residues. V gave up 3 bases and J gave up 0 bases, with 19 bases separating them. In DNA form, the CDR3 reads TGTGCCAGTAGTATCTACCGGACAGAAGTTTTTAGCACAGATACGCAGTATTTT. This translates into CASSIYRTEVFSTDTQYF.

The chain has TRBV5-4 and TRBJ1-1; D ambiguous. The CDR3 extends over 12 amino acids. The V and J ends lost 2 bases and 5 bases respectively, with 7 bases between them. Germline V gene lookup returns CDR1 SGHNT and CDR2 YYREEE (reference sequence). CDR3 loop: CASSFAATEAFF. Written as DNA, the CDR3 is TGTGCCAGCAGCTTCGCGGCTACTGAAGCTTTCTTT.

Many counts were recorded for this clonotype. The chain has TRBV3-1 and TRBJ2-7; D perhaps matches TRBD2 (7 bases). The V and J ends lost 3 bases and 0 bases respectively, with 18 bases between them. CDR3 length: 17 amino acids. CDR1 LGHDT and CDR2 YNNKEL come from the germline V gene (reference sequence). This CDR3 reads CASSQSAGAVSSYEQYF. DNA for the CDR3: TGTGCCAGCAGCCAGTCGGCGGGGGCGGTCAGCTCCTACGAGCAGTACTTC.

This clonotype has at least ten counts. The chain employs TRBV4-1 and TRBJ2-7; D possibly corresponds to TRBD2 (5 bases). V was clipped by 4 bases and J by 3 bases, with 16 bases between them. The CDR3 covers 15 residues. The germline gives CDR1 MGHRA, CDR2 YSYEKL. CDR3 sequence: CASSPRGSSGYEQYF. The CDR3 DNA sequence: TGCGCCAGCAGCCCTAGAGGGTCTAGTGGCTACGAGCAGTACTTC.

This clonotype was found many times. The chain has TRBV5-6 and TRBJ1-1, with 8 bases aligning to TRBD1. Germline assignment: CDR1 SGHDT and CDR2 YYEEEE. This CDR3 comprises 18 residues. J gave up 5 bases and V 2 bases, and 17 bases lay outside the gene matches. The CDR3, as DNA: TGTGCCAGCAGCTTCCGACAGGGGAGGTTTGAACGTCGGACTGAAGCTTTCTTT. Translating gives CASSFRQGRFERRTEAFF.

This rearrangement joins TRBV19 to TRBJ2-2, with 7 nucleotides matching TRBD2. Germline-derived CDR1 and CDR2 are LNHDA and SQIVND (reference sequence). With 7 bases clipped from V and 7 bases from J, the junction kept 12 bases outside the gene matches. The CDR3 contains 15 residues. The CDR3 bases are TGTGCCAGTAACCTATGGAGCGGGACGGTCGGGGAGCTGTTTTTT. Amino acids: CASNLWSGTVGELFF.

In its sample, this clonotype was seen many times. The DNA for the CDR3 is TGCAGTGCTCCGCTAACTGGGGGGTTGAACACTGAAGCTTTCTTT. As protein: CSAPLTGGLNTEAFF. The rearrangement links TRBV20-1 to TRBJ1-1; D perhaps matches TRBD1 (5 bases). Trimming took 5 bases from V and 0 from J, leaving 16 bases between them. This CDR3 has 15 residues. In germline, CDR1 is DFQATT, CDR2 SNEGSKA (reference sequence).

This chain links TRBV29-1 with TRBJ2-1; D gene unclear. CDR1 is SQVTM and CDR2 is ANQGSEA in the germline V gene. This CDR3 is built from 11 residues. Between the trimmed V and J ends, which lost 5 bases and 5 bases, there was a span of 7 bases. The CDR3 DNA reads TGCAGCGTTATGGGGAACAATGAGCAGTTCTTC. This sequence encodes CSVMGNNEQFF.

This clonotype appeared once. No conserved phenylalanine or tryptophan ends this CDR3, so it is likely a read error. The rearrangement links TRBV12-3 or TRBV12-4 to TRBJ2-7; 9 nucleotides align to TRBD1. This CDR3 spans 13 amino acids. Unmatched junction bases numbered 7, after V lost 6 bases and J lost 7 bases. The CDR3 loop is CASSDRGSWEQYS. The CDR3 DNA follows: TGTGCCAGCAGCGACAGGGGGTCGTGGGAGCAGTACTCC.

This clonotype has a count of ten or more. The chain joins TRBV4-3 to TRBJ2-1, with D tentatively TRBD1 (5 bases). Germline CDR1 reads LGHNA; CDR2 reads YSLEER. The CDR3 is 15 amino acids. With 1 base removed from V and 3 bases from J, the gap between germline ends came to 10 bases. CDR3 coding DNA: TGCGCCAGCAGCCAAGTTCAGGGATACTACAATGAGCAGTTCTTC. It encodes CASSQVQGYYNEQFF.

This clonotype was detected a few times. The chain carries TRBV27 and TRBJ2-7; 9 nucleotides match TRBD2. Germline assignment: CDR1 MNHEY and CDR2 SMNVEV (reference sequence). The CDR3 has 15 amino acids. With V trimmed by 5 bases and J by 5 bases, 10 bases remained unmatched. CDR3 in DNA: TGTGCCAGCAGTAAGCGGACTAGCGTTAGAGACGAGCAGTACTTC. Translated, it gives CASSKRTSVRDEQYF.